These 23 T cell receptor beta chains came from one sample sequenced in a study of blood T cell repertoires in COVID-19. Libraries were prepared by immunoSEQ multiplex PCR; TCRdb keeps only in-frame clonotypes and omits some of them. The sample has approximately 140,000 clones, 80% to 90% seen once. The sample was peripheral blood. All receptors derive from a man in his 70s with acute or convalescent COVID-19.

V usage is TRBV6-5 and J usage is TRBJ2-6, with no clear D. The CDR3 has 13 residues. Germline V gene data show CDR1 as MNHEY and CDR2 as SVGAGI. Trimming left V 7 bases short and J 1 base short, with 5 bases between. The CDR3 sequence: CASTPSGANVLTF. In nucleotides, the CDR3 is TGTGCCAGCACCCCGTCTGGGGCCAACGTCCTGACTTTC.

With respect to this clone: A clone one base away is much larger, so this may be a read error. This sample also contains other DNA sequences that code for the same CDR3. The gene calls are TRBV7-6 and TRBJ2-5; 7 nucleotides agree with TRBD1. The CDR3 consists of 16 residues. Trimming cost V 5 bases and J 2 bases; bases outside gene matches: 11. Looked up from germline, CDR1 is SGHVS and CDR2 is FNYEAQ. This chain's CDR3 is CASSLGSGDRQETQYF. DNA for the CDR3: TGTGCCAGCAGCCTAGGATCTGGGGACAGACAAGAGACCCAGTACTTC.

The genes are TRBV9 and TRBJ2-2; D is uncertain. The V gene lost 0 bases and the J gene lost 8 bases, with 11 bases spanning the gap. Per germline, CDR1 SGDLS and CDR2 YYNGEE. This CDR3 is 14 amino acids long. CDR3 sequence (DNA): TGTGCCAGCAGCGTAGGGTTTAGAATGGGGGAGCTGTTTTTT. As protein: CASSVGFRMGELFF.

The chain employs TRBV7-3 and TRBJ2-7, with D perhaps matching TRBD2 (6 bases). V was clipped by 2 bases and J by 0 bases, with 11 bases between them. The CDR3 is 15 residues long. The germline V gene encodes CDR1 SGHTA and CDR2 FQGTGA. CDR3 sequence: CASSLFSGSSYEQYF. The CDR3 bases are TGTGCCAGCAGCTTATTTAGCGGAAGCTCCTACGAGCAGTACTTC.

The rearrangement uses TRBV28 and TRBJ2-5, with 14 bases identical to TRBD2. There are 15 residues in the CDR3. With 6 bases clipped from V and 6 bases from J, the junction kept 6 bases outside the gene matches. Germline CDR1 reads MDHEN; CDR2 reads SYDVKM. As DNA, the CDR3 is TGTGCCAGCAGCCTCGGGACTAGCGGGAGTAAGACCCAGTACTTC. Encoded protein: CASSLGTSGSKTQYF. The complete variable domain, with remaining parts taken from reference TRBV28 and TRBJ2-5, reads DVKVTQSSRYLVKRTGEKVFLECVQDMDHENMFWYRQDPGLGLRLIYFSYDVKMKEKGDIPEGYSVSREKKERFSLILESASTNQTSMYLCASSLGTSGSKTQYFGPGTRLLVL.

Points on this clone: Relative to the germline gene, one junction end is altered; a read error may explain this. V gene TRBV7-7 combines with J gene TRBJ2-1, with D maybe TRBD2 (5 bases). Germline CDR1 is SSHAT and CDR2 is FNYEAQ (reference sequence). The CDR3 consists of 14 residues. CDR3 residues: CASSLTTSNGEQFF. As DNA, the CDR3 is TGTGCTAGCAGCTTAACCACTAGTAATGGTGAGCAGTTCTTC.

The chain uses TRBV18 and TRBJ2-5; D call uncertain. V was cut by 3 bases and J by 0 bases, with 8 bases left in between. The CDR3 has 14 amino acids. Germline CDR1 and CDR2: KGHSH and LQKENI. The CDR3 DNA reads TGTGCCAGCTCACCCACAGCCCACCAAGAGACCCAGTACTTC. Translating gives CASSPTAHQETQYF.

The chain combines TRBV4-3 with TRBJ2-7; 9 bases agree with TRBD2. V gave up 0 bases and J gave up 5 bases; unmatched junction bases: 11. Per the germline V gene, CDR1 is LGHNA and CDR2 is YSLEER. CDR3 size: 17 residues. The CDR3 reads CASSQDSLAGILHEQYF. The CDR3 DNA sequence: TGCGCCAGCAGCCAAGATTCGCTAGCGGGAATTCTACACGAGCAGTACTTC.

The gene calls are TRBV28 and TRBJ1-2; 8 nucleotides agree with TRBD1. CDR1 is MDHEN and CDR2 is SYDVKM in the germline V gene. This CDR3 spans 13 amino acids. V lost 8 bases, J lost 2 bases, and 4 bases stayed unmatched. The CDR3 DNA sequence: TGTGCCAGCGGTGGACAGGGAAACTATGGCTACACCTTC. This sequence encodes CASGGQGNYGYTF.

With respect to this clone: The same CDR3 arises from other DNA sequences in this sample as well. J is TRBJ2-7 and V is TRBV7-2, with D possibly TRBD1 on 6 matching bases. CDR3 length: 14 amino acids. V dropped 1 base and J dropped 4 bases, with 11 bases sitting between them. CDR1 and CDR2 from the germline V gene are SGHTA and FQGNSA. The CDR3 DNA sequence: TGTGCCAGCAGCTTAGGTCGGCAGGGGTACGAGCAGTACTTC. Translation gives CASSLGRQGYEQYF. Complete variable domain (other parts from reference TRBV7-2 and TRBJ2-7): GAGVSQSPSNKVTEKGKDVELRCDPISGHTALYWYRQSLGQGLEFLIYFQGNSAPDKSGLPSDRFSAERTGGSVSTLTIQRTQQEDSAVYLCASSLGRQGYEQYFGPGTRLTVT.

This clone is labeled as medium-sized (0.01 to 0.1%). The CDR3 DNA sequence: TGTGCCACCAGTGAAAATAGTTTTGGCTACACCTTC. Translating it yields CATSENSFGYTF. The V gene is TRBV24-1, the J gene TRBJ1-2; D ambiguous. This CDR3 region has 12 residues. V was clipped by 4 bases and J by 7 bases, with 9 bases between them. CDR1 is KGHDR and CDR2 is SFDVKD in the germline V gene.

The chain combines TRBV7-9 with TRBJ2-6; 11 positions match TRBD1. With 11 bases clipped from V and 0 bases from J, the junction kept 6 bases outside the gene matches. CDR3 size: 16 residues. Germline V CDR1 and CDR2: SEHNR, FQNEAQ (reference sequence). The CDR3 reads CACSGTGGSGANVLTF. CDR3 in DNA: TGTGCCTGCTCCGGGACAGGGGGCTCTGGGGCCAACGTCCTGACTTTC.

In its sample, this clone was seen a few times. This chain joins TRBV9 and TRBJ2-1; TRBD2 agrees at 10 bases. This CDR3 has 18 residues. Germline-derived CDR1 and CDR2 are SGDLS and YYNGEE. Trimming removed 0 bases from V and 7 bases from J; junction bases left unmatched: 13. The CDR3 sequence is CASSVGLAGAPGHNEQFF. The CDR3 DNA reads TGTGCCAGCAGCGTAGGTCTAGCGGGAGCCCCCGGGCATAATGAGCAGTTCTTC.

The V gene is TRBV6-1, the J gene TRBJ1-3; no clear D. V was pared by 6 bases and J by 3 bases, with 15 bases between. Germline V gene lookup returns CDR1 MNHNS and CDR2 SASEGT. This CDR3 comprises 15 residues. DNA of the CDR3: TGTGCCAGCAGCAAAGGAATCGAGGATGGAAACACCATATATTTT. This codes for CASSKGIEDGNTIYF.

This chain connects TRBV10-1 to TRBJ1-2; D is perhaps TRBD1 (6 bases). V was trimmed by 7 bases and J by 1 base, leaving 10 bases between them. The CDR3 covers 13 residues. From germline, CDR1 is WNHNN and CDR2 SYGVQD (reference sequence). Here the CDR3 reads CASTRDINYGYTF. CDR3 DNA: TGCGCCAGCACCCGGGACATTAACTATGGCTACACCTTC.

The chain couples TRBV5-1 to TRBJ1-2; D is possibly TRBD1 (6 bases). Germline-derived CDR1 and CDR2 are SGHRS and YFSETQ. Trimming removed 4 bases from V and 2 bases from J, with 9 bases in between. This CDR3 spans 13 amino acids. The DNA of the CDR3 is TGCGCCAGCAGCGAGGGACAAAACTATGGCTACACCTTC. Protein: CASSEGQNYGYTF.

V and J are TRBV19 and TRBJ2-6; D is uncertain. The V end lost 3 bases, the J end lost 9 bases, and 9 bases lay between the germline ends. CDR1 and CDR2 (germline): LNHDA, SQIVND (reference sequence). The CDR3 has 13 residues. The CDR3 sequence: CASSIAASNVLTF. The CDR3 DNA follows: TGTGCCAGTAGTATCGCGGCCAGCAACGTCCTGACTTTC.

This rearrangement joins TRBV10-3 to TRBJ2-3, with 7 positions matching TRBD2. The germline CDR1 and CDR2 sequences are ENHRY and SYGVKD. Losses at the gene ends were 8 bases for V and 3 bases for J; bases not matched to a gene: 8. The CDR3 totals 14 residues. CDR3: CAIGPEGGTDTQYF. CDR3 in DNA: TGTGCCATCGGGCCAGAGGGAGGGACAGATACGCAGTATTTT.

The chain has TRBV19 and TRBJ1-4; D uncertain. The V end was cut by 5 bases, the J end by 12 bases, with 13 bases between. CDR3 length: 12 amino acids. Germline V gene sequence: CDR1 LNHDA, CDR2 SQIVND (reference sequence). CDR3: CASSLQRGELFF. The CDR3 nucleotides are TGTGCCAGTAGTCTCCAGCGGGGAGAACTGTTTTTT.

The chain has TRBV19 and TRBJ2-4; D might be TRBD2 (6 bases). The CDR3 loop spans 12 amino acids. Germline CDR1 is LNHDA and CDR2 is SQIVND (reference sequence). With 4 bases removed from V and 9 bases from J, the gap between germline ends came to 10 bases. CDR3 sequence reads: CASSSGTVIQYF. In DNA, the CDR3 is TGTGCCAGTAGTAGCGGGACGGTCATTCAGTACTTC.

V gene TRBV9 combines with J gene TRBJ1-5, with D maybe TRBD1 (5 bases). The CDR3 has 15 residues. Germline CDR1 and CDR2: SGDLS and YYNGEE. V lost 0 bases, J lost 6 bases, and 13 bases lay in between. The CDR3 loop is CASSVDGSRGQPQHF. Here the CDR3 DNA reads TGTGCCAGCAGCGTAGACGGTAGTAGGGGTCAGCCCCAGCATTTT.

V is TRBV10-3 and J is TRBJ1-5, with 7 bases matching TRBD1. The CDR3 loop spans 14 amino acids. With 4 bases clipped from V and 5 bases from J, the junction kept 5 bases outside the gene matches. Germline CDR1 and CDR2: ENHRY and SYGVKD. This CDR3 reads CAISGGQLDQPQHF. Here the CDR3 DNA reads TGTGCCATCAGTGGGGGACAGCTAGATCAGCCCCAGCATTTT.

DNA of the CDR3: TGCGCCAGCAGCCACGGGACTAGCGGGAGGAATAACGAGCAGTACTTC. It yields the protein CASSHGTSGRNNEQYF. This chain uses TRBV4-3 with TRBJ2-7; TRBD2 matches 15 bases. Germline V gene sequence: CDR1 LGHNA, CDR2 YSLEER. Unmatched junction bases numbered 5, after V lost 3 bases and J lost 5 bases. This CDR3 is built from 16 residues.